The present entry profiles one T cell receptor beta chain with its context. This clone came up a few times. It has no known antigen specificity. No much larger clonotype is one base removed from it; base qualities were not supplied. This sample is part of a study of neoadjuvant anti-PD-1 for oral cavity cancer (dated by TCRdb to the early 2020s). Regarding the study in general: Before undergoing curative-intent surgical resection, most patients got three to four biweekly nivolumab doses at 3 mg/kg. Patients without progression received a fourth nivolumab dose around day 43 and underwent definitive surgical resection on days 50-56. Responders were defined as patients with complete response, partial response or stable disease by RECIST 1.1; non-responders were defined as patients with progression. There were some 13 patients in the parent correlative cohort, and the response rate was 30% to 35%.

Study-wide findings and limitations: After neoadjuvant nivolumab, significantly higher T cell clonality (Gini index) was found within PBMCs in non-responders than in responders. The TCR analyses had only a few patients in each response group, and the authors called for validation in larger cohorts. Higher pretreatment blood Treg/Th17 ratios correlated with both higher pretreatment blood TCRbeta clonality and lower post-treatment tumor TCRbeta clonality.

The junction shows trimming of 6 bases on V and 7 bases on J, and the gene matches do not reach 9 bases of it. CDR1 is given as SGHDT and CDR2 as YYEEEE, both from the germline V gene. The CDR3 starts with the cysteine, ends with the phenylalanine, and has 13 residues. CDR3 DNA only is kept here, 39 bases in frame from base 1. This specimen's time point label, per the study, means: before neoadjuvant nivolumab. The patients had newly diagnosed stage II-IVA oral cavity squamous cell carcinoma and had not received any prior systemic or radiation treatment. The cohort was composed of patients with HPV-negative, locally advanced oral cavity squamous cell carcinoma. Peripheral blood mononuclear cells were analyzed directly and were not maintained or expanded in culture. The samples were obtained from a longitudinal correlative study of a single-arm phase II trial testing neoadjuvant nivolumab in oral cavity squamous cell carcinoma. Genomic DNA-based TCRbeta sequencing was performed on subject-matched pre- and post-treatment PBMCs and tumors from three responders and three non-responders. Peripheral blood mononuclear cells were drawn once before nivolumab treatment and a second time after treatment, when surgery took place. Genomic DNA was isolated from PBMCs using the Maxwell RSC DNA from Cells kit.

PBMC libraries used mostly approximately 450 ng of input genomic DNA for deep sequencing, with six replicates per sample. The immunoSEQ hsTCRbeta kit was used to prepare TCRbeta libraries, following the manufacturer's instructions. Sequencing of the completed libraries took place using an Illumina NovaSeq 6000 S4 flow cell after they had been pooled to approximately 3 nM. Turning to the authors' computational methods: The immunoSEQ Analyzer was used for raw data preprocessing and quality control. The analysis was restricted to productive rearrangements, with each unique CDR3 amino acid sequence defining a clonotype. Repertoire clonality was estimated as the Gini-Simpson index, which was computed with the R package tcR. Gini indices were compared with Student's t test, and associations with tumor size change were assessed by Pearson correlation. TCRdb took this table from immuneACCESS and kept in-frame rearrangements with V and J called. Such tables lack part of the clones; where checked against another copy, unresolved V genes explain under half of the gap, and the rest is unexplained. Clonal size and the V and J genes are those of that table, whereas D and trimming came from the DNA. The sample table contains tens of thousands of clones; only one count was recorded for 79% of them. The ten largest clones represent about 2.5% of the sample.

In this chain, TRBV5-6 is recombined with TRBJ2-7; the junction holds 8 bases that match TRBD1. This sequence was found in a person between 40 and 80 years old with oral cavity squamous cell carcinoma. The source material was PBMCs, sampled before nivolumab (anti-PD-1) treatment. The CDR3 reads CASNPQGAWEQYF. At the DNA level, the sequence is TGTGCCAGCAACCCTCAGGGGGCTTGGGAGCAGTACTTC.